This TCR beta chain came from a study of blood T cell repertoires in COVID-19. About the study: Material from acute and convalescent COVID-19 was sourced from the United States, Italy and Spain. Sources were T cells, B-cell-depleted T cells, or PBMCs; the material itself was cDNA or gDNA.

As originally analysed: Amplified reference gene primers provided the basis for estimating nucleated cell counts. Clones were read by immunoSEQ multiplex PCR, and TCRdb kept only the in-frame ones, dropping some. The V and J calls and clone size are taken from that table; D and trimming were inferred from the DNA. The sample lists roughly 60,000 clones, approximately 80% seen once, with over 5.5% in the top ten. This CDR3 region has 14 residues. V gave up 9 bases and J gave up 5 bases; unmatched junction bases: 9. The sequence was obtained from a human donor in a cohort sampled during active or convalescent COVID-19. The specimen sequenced was peripheral blood. This chain joins TRBV5-3 and TRBJ2-1; the match to TRBD2 covers 9 bases. TRBV5-3 is treated as an ORF (open reading frame) with a function not yet certain. The CDR3 sequence is CAKGSGGKHNEQFF. The CDR3, as DNA: TGTGCCAAAGGGAGCGGGGGGAAACACAATGAGCAGTTCTTC.